The T cell receptor beta chain described here comes from a study of blood T cell repertoires in COVID-19. The wider study: Sites across the United States, Italy and Spain contributed samples from acute and convalescent COVID-19. T cells, B-cell-depleted T cells, or PBMCs supplied cDNA or gDNA.

Ages ranged from roughly 18 to 100 years, with residence in around 24 US areas. V trimming: 0 bases; J trimming: 4 bases; junction bases outside the gene matches: 7. CDR3 length equals 16 residues. CDR1 SGHRS and CDR2 YFSETQ come from the germline V gene. As originally analysed: Amplification from reference gene primers served as the basis for estimated nucleated cell counts. Clones were sequenced by immunoSEQ multiplex PCR, and TCRdb holds only the in-frame ones, with some missing. V, J and clone size are those of that table, while D and trimming were read from the DNA. The sample shows a few hundred thousand clones, 80% to 90% of them seen only once.

The TCR was taken from a woman aged 35 to 49 with acute COVID-19. This chain connects TRBV5-1 to TRBJ1-1; 9 bases fit TRBD1. Sequencing was done on a sample of PBMCs or T cells enriched from blood (not recorded which). The CDR3 loop is CASSLGFGDRVTEAFF. The CDR3 DNA sequence: TGCGCCAGCAGCTTGGGATTCGGGGACAGGGTCACTGAAGCTTTCTTT.